One sample yielded the 6 T cell receptor beta chains listed below, sequenced in a study of blood T cell repertoires in COVID-19. Generated by immunoSEQ multiplex PCR, the TCRdb table keeps only in-frame clones and is missing some. The sample records under 350,000 clones, approximately 89% being singletons. The sample comprised peripheral blood. The receptors originated from a woman aged 25 to 39 with COVID-19, enrolled during active disease.

About this clone itself: Distinct nucleotide sequences in the sample also encode this CDR3. CDR3 sequence (DNA): TGTGCCAGCAGTTCGGGCTATGGCTACACCTTC. It is translated as CASSSGYGYTF. The chain uses TRBV12-3 or TRBV12-4 and TRBJ1-2; the D is unclear. CDR3 length: 11 residues. V was trimmed by 4 bases and J by 4 bases, leaving 4 bases between them.

This clone has just a few counts. This chain joins TRBV2 and TRBJ1-5; 10 nucleotides line up with TRBD1. V was pared by 8 bases and J by 2 bases, with 3 bases of the junction left unmatched. The CDR3 totals 14 residues. Germline V lookup: CDR1 SNHLY, CDR2 FYNNEI. The CDR3 DNA is TGTGCCAGCTCCGGGACAGGGGGCAATCAGCCCCAGCATTTT. This gives the protein CASSGTGGNQPQHF.

The chain is built from TRBV18 and TRBJ2-4; 7 positions match TRBD2. Germline trimming cut 5 bases from V and 6 bases from J; bases unmatched to any gene: 4. Germline V CDR1 and CDR2: KGHSH, LQKENI. The CDR3 has 13 residues. CDR3 sequence: CASSWGGGNIQYF. DNA of the CDR3: TGTGCCAGCTCATGGGGGGGAGGAAACATTCAGTACTTC.

This chain links TRBV11-2 with TRBJ2-5, with D unresolved. CDR3 length: 15 residues. V lost 0 bases and J lost 5, with 13 bases in between. Germline V gene sequence: CDR1 SGHAT, CDR2 FQNNGV. DNA of the CDR3: TGTGCCAGCAGCTTAGATCTTGGAGCCCAGGAGACCCAGTACTTC. Its protein is CASSLDLGAQETQYF.

This chain connects TRBV12-3 or TRBV12-4 to TRBJ1-2; TRBD1 is a possible D gene (5 bases). The germline V and J ends were trimmed by 6 bases and 4 bases, with 12 bases remaining between them. The CDR3 sequence is 13 residues long. As DNA, the CDR3 is TGTGCCAGCAGCCAAACGGGGGGCTATGGCTACACCTTC. Amino acid sequence: CASSQTGGYGYTF.

The chain is built from TRBV10-1 and TRBJ2-2, with D possibly TRBD2 on 6 matching bases. The germline V and J ends were trimmed by 3 bases and 0 bases, with 11 bases remaining between them. Germline V gene lookup returns CDR1 WNHNN and CDR2 SYGVQD (reference sequence). CDR3 length: 16 residues. The CDR3 DNA follows: TGCGCCAGCAGTGACCTGGGGGGTTCGAACACCGGGGAGCTGTTTTTT. Translation gives CASSDLGGSNTGELFF.